The rows below give T cell receptor beta chains drawn from one sample of a study of PD-1 blockade in classical Hodgkin lymphoma. TCRdb keeps only in-frame clones here, not all; method: immunoSEQ multiplex PCR. In the table there are about 29,000 clones, 70% to 80% of which are singletons. The specimen comprised peripheral blood mononuclear cells (PBMCs), sampled before the second cycle of nivolumab. The receptors here all came from a human donor with classical Hodgkin lymphoma. Each CDR3 is given with its conserved first and last residue. A D gene is named only where the DNA matches it firmly. Expanded clones get a size class; other rows say once, few or many, or leave the size out.

CDR3nt: TGTGCCAGCTCTTCCGGGACAGGGGTTAACTATGGCTACACCTTC; CDR3aa: CASSSGTGVNYGYTF; d_gene: TRBD1; v_gene: TRBV18; abundance: NA; j_gene: TRBJ1-2
CDR3nt: TGTGCCAGCAGCCCAAAGGGATTTGGGGAGACCCAGTACTTC; CDR3aa: CASSPKGFGETQYF; d_gene: NA; v_gene: TRBV11-2; abundance: once; j_gene: TRBJ2-5
CDR3nt: TGTGCCAGTAGTATAGTCAGCGCGGGCAATCAGCCCCAGCATTTT; CDR3aa: CASSIVSAGNQPQHF; d_gene: NA; v_gene: TRBV19; abundance: NA; j_gene: TRBJ1-5
CDR3nt: TGTGCCAGCAGCTTACGCGACTCTCGGCAGTTCTTC; CDR3aa: CASSLRDSRQFF; d_gene: NA; v_gene: TRBV7-2; abundance: NA; j_gene: TRBJ2-1
CDR3nt: TGTGCCAGCAGTCCGACAGGGAGCTACGAGCAGTACTTC; CDR3aa: CASSPTGSYEQYF; d_gene: TRBD1; v_gene: TRBV6-6; abundance: NA; j_gene: TRBJ2-7
CDR3nt: TGTGCCAGCAGTTCCCTGCTGCACTCTGGGGCCAACGTCCTGACTTTC; CDR3aa: CASSSLLHSGANVLTF; d_gene: NA; v_gene: TRBV6-5; abundance: NA; j_gene: TRBJ2-6
CDR3nt: TGTGCCAGCAGTTTACCCACGGGGCTGGCCGACTATAGCAATCAGCCCCAGCATTTT; CDR3aa: CASSLPTGLADYSNQPQHF; d_gene: NA; v_gene: TRBV28; abundance: NA; j_gene: TRBJ1-5
CDR3nt: TGTGCCAGCAGCTTAGGACAGGGGGGCGAGCAGTACTTC; CDR3aa: CASSLGQGGEQYF; d_gene: TRBD1; v_gene: TRBV7-8; abundance: NA; j_gene: TRBJ2-7
CDR3nt: TGTGCCAGCAGCCCGGACGGCGACCTGGCCTATCAGCCCCAGCATTTT; CDR3aa: CASSPDGDLAYQPQHF; d_gene: NA; v_gene: TRBV7-2; abundance: few; j_gene: TRBJ1-5
CDR3nt: TGTGCCAGCAGTTCGACTAGCGGGAGGGCCTGGGAGACCCAGTACTTC; CDR3aa: CASSSTSGRAWETQYF; d_gene: TRBD2; v_gene: TRBV27; abundance: NA; j_gene: TRBJ2-5
CDR3nt: TGCGCCAGCAGCTTTAATTTTCAGTCGACCTATGGCTACACCTTC; CDR3aa: CASSFNFQSTYGYTF; d_gene: NA; v_gene: TRBV5-1; abundance: NA; j_gene: TRBJ1-2
CDR3nt: TGTGCCTGGAGTGTACACGAGGGGAGCGGCTACACCTTC; CDR3aa: CAWSVHEGSGYTF; d_gene: NA; v_gene: TRBV30; abundance: NA; j_gene: TRBJ1-2
CDR3nt: TGTGCCAGCAGTTCCCCCTGGACAGGGTCCTACAATGAGCAGTTCTTC; CDR3aa: CASSSPWTGSYNEQFF; d_gene: TRBD1; v_gene: TRBV28; abundance: NA; j_gene: TRBJ2-1
CDR3nt: TGTGCCTGGGAACAGGGGGCCCAAGAGACCCAGTACTTC; CDR3aa: CAWEQGAQETQYF; d_gene: TRBD1; v_gene: TRBV30; abundance: NA; j_gene: TRBJ2-5
CDR3nt: TGTGCCAGTAGTATGAATTTGAAGGGAAAAGCTTTCTTT; CDR3aa: CASSMNLKGKAFF; d_gene: NA; v_gene: TRBV19; abundance: NA; j_gene: TRBJ1-1
CDR3nt: TGTGCCAGTAGTATGGGGAGGGAACATGAAAAACTGTTTTTT; CDR3aa: CASSMGREHEKLFF; d_gene: NA; v_gene: TRBV19; abundance: NA; j_gene: TRBJ1-4
CDR3nt: TGTGCCAGCTCCTTGGGGCGGTCCCTCTATGGCTACACCTTC; CDR3aa: CASSLGRSLYGYTF; d_gene: NA; v_gene: TRBV6-5; abundance: NA; j_gene: TRBJ1-2
CDR3nt: TGTGCCAGCAGGGATATAGCTGGGGCCAACGTCCGGACTTTC; CDR3aa: CASRDIAGANVRTF; d_gene: NA; v_gene: TRBV11-2; abundance: NA; j_gene: TRBJ2-6
CDR3nt: TGCGCCAGCAGTCCCCAGGGTCCAAAAGTCATAGCTCCAGATACGCAGTATTTT; CDR3aa: CASSPQGPKVIAPDTQYF; d_gene: NA; v_gene: TRBV5-1; abundance: once; j_gene: TRBJ2-3
CDR3nt: TGTGCCAGCAGCCAAGTCATAAATTCACCCCTCCACTTT; CDR3aa: CASSQVINSPLHF; d_gene: NA; v_gene: TRBV4-2; abundance: NA; j_gene: TRBJ1-6
CDR3nt: TGTGCCAGCAGCGTTGGGGGGGCCTCGGGAAACACCATATATTTT; CDR3aa: CASSVGGASGNTIYF; d_gene: NA; v_gene: TRBV9; abundance: NA; j_gene: TRBJ1-3
CDR3nt: TGTGCCAGCAGTAAGGACAGGGGGAACACCGGGGAGCTGTTTTTT; CDR3aa: CASSKDRGNTGELFF; d_gene: TRBD1; v_gene: TRBV6-1; abundance: NA; j_gene: TRBJ2-2
CDR3nt: TGTGCCAGCAGCTACCTCGGCAGGGTCGATCTGGGGTACGAGCAGTACTTC; CDR3aa: CASSYLGRVDLGYEQYF; d_gene: NA; v_gene: TRBV5-4; abundance: NA; j_gene: TRBJ2-7
CDR3nt: TGTGCCAGCAAATCATTTGAAGCTTTCTTT; CDR3aa: CASKSFEAFF; d_gene: NA; v_gene: TRBV2; abundance: NA; j_gene: TRBJ1-1
CDR3nt: TGTGCCAGCATCCGTAAAACAGGGGCCCGATCACTCGGCTACACCTTC; CDR3aa: CASIRKTGARSLGYTF; d_gene: TRBD1; v_gene: TRBV5-6; abundance: few; j_gene: TRBJ1-2
CDR3nt: TGCAGCGCCTGGGACAGGAGGAACACTGAAGCTTTCTTT; CDR3aa: CSAWDRRNTEAFF; d_gene: TRBD1; v_gene: TRBV29-1; abundance: NA; j_gene: TRBJ1-1
CDR3nt: TGTGCCAGCAGCTTGGACCAGCGGGAGACAGATACGCAGTATTTT; CDR3aa: CASSLDQRETDTQYF; d_gene: TRBD2; v_gene: TRBV5-4; abundance: NA; j_gene: TRBJ2-3
CDR3nt: TGTGCCAGCAGCTTAGGGCAGACTAGCTCCTACGAGCAGTACTTC; CDR3aa: CASSLGQTSSYEQYF; d_gene: NA; v_gene: TRBV7-2; abundance: NA; j_gene: TRBJ2-7
CDR3nt: TGTGCCACCCGCTTTGGAGGGGGATATGAAAAACTGTTTTTT; CDR3aa: CATRFGGGYEKLFF; d_gene: NA; v_gene: TRBV15; abundance: NA; j_gene: TRBJ1-4
CDR3nt: TGTGCCAGCAGCTTGGACGGGTGGGGGTCCGAGCAGTACTTC; CDR3aa: CASSLDGWGSEQYF; d_gene: NA; v_gene: TRBV5-8; abundance: few; j_gene: TRBJ2-7
CDR3nt: TGTGCCAGCAGCGCCGGGACAGGGTTGTACGAGCAGTACTTC; CDR3aa: CASSAGTGLYEQYF; d_gene: TRBD1; v_gene: TRBV6-5; abundance: once; j_gene: TRBJ2-7
CDR3nt: TGTGCCTGGAGTGTTTGGGCACAGGGGGGGAAGGAGAAACTGTTTTTT; CDR3aa: CAWSVWAQGGKEKLFF; d_gene: TRBD1; v_gene: TRBV30; abundance: NA; j_gene: TRBJ1-4
CDR3nt: TGTGCCAGCAGTTACTCGACTAGCGGCACAGATACGCAGTATTTT; CDR3aa: CASSYSTSGTDTQYF; d_gene: TRBD2; v_gene: TRBV6-5; abundance: NA; j_gene: TRBJ2-3
CDR3nt: TGTGCCAGCAGCCCTTCCGGCTCAACCATATATTTT; CDR3aa: CASSPSGSTIYF; d_gene: NA; v_gene: TRBV7-2; abundance: NA; j_gene: TRBJ1-3
CDR3nt: TGTGCCAGCAGCCCCTTTACGGGGGGGGCCACAGATACGCAGTATTTT; CDR3aa: CASSPFTGGATDTQYF; d_gene: TRBD2; v_gene: TRBV7-8; abundance: NA; j_gene: TRBJ2-3
CDR3nt: TGTGCCAGCAGTGAAGTCGACTTCCACTCTGGGGCCAACGTCCTGACTTTC; CDR3aa: CASSEVDFHSGANVLTF; d_gene: NA; v_gene: TRBV2; abundance: NA; j_gene: TRBJ2-6
CDR3nt: TGCGCCAGCAGCTTGAGACTAGCGGGGAACAATGAGCAGTTCTTC; CDR3aa: CASSLRLAGNNEQFF; d_gene: TRBD2; v_gene: TRBV5-1; abundance: medium-sized; j_gene: TRBJ2-1
CDR3nt: TGTGCCAGCAGCACCGGAGCGAACACCGGGGAGCTGTTTTTT; CDR3aa: CASSTGANTGELFF; d_gene: NA; v_gene: TRBV6-5; abundance: NA; j_gene: TRBJ2-2
CDR3nt: TGTGCCAGCAGTTCCCCCTCTAGGGGGGACATTCAGTACTTC; CDR3aa: CASSSPSRGDIQYF; d_gene: NA; v_gene: TRBV6-6; abundance: NA; j_gene: TRBJ2-4
CDR3nt: TGTGCCAGCTCACTCTCGCAGGGGACTAATGAAAAACTGTTTTTT; CDR3aa: CASSLSQGTNEKLFF; d_gene: NA; v_gene: TRBV18; abundance: NA; j_gene: TRBJ1-4
CDR3nt: TGTGCCACCAGCAGAGATGGCATCTTGGGGTATGAGCAGTTCTTC; CDR3aa: CATSRDGILGYEQFF; d_gene: NA; v_gene: TRBV15; abundance: NA; j_gene: TRBJ2-1
CDR3nt: TGTGCCAGCTCACCCCAGGACGTCGCGGGGGAGCAGTACTTC; CDR3aa: CASSPQDVAGEQYF; d_gene: NA; v_gene: TRBV18; abundance: NA; j_gene: TRBJ2-7
CDR3nt: TGTGCCAGCAGCTTAGCTGGGCCTGGAAACACCATATATTTT; CDR3aa: CASSLAGPGNTIYF; d_gene: NA; v_gene: TRBV7-2; abundance: NA; j_gene: TRBJ1-3
CDR3nt: TGTGCCAGTACCCCCCGGGCTAGCGGTACCTACGAGCAGTACTTC; CDR3aa: CASTPRASGTYEQYF; d_gene: TRBD2; v_gene: TRBV19; abundance: few; j_gene: TRBJ2-7
CDR3nt: TGCAGCGTTGACGGGGAAAAGTCCTACAATGAGCAGTTCTTC; CDR3aa: CSVDGEKSYNEQFF; d_gene: NA; v_gene: TRBV29-1; abundance: NA; j_gene: TRBJ2-1